This is a list of T cell receptor beta chains from one sample in a study of blood T cell repertoires in COVID-19. Method: immunoSEQ multiplex PCR; TCRdb's copy keeps in-frame clones and lacks some. Of a few hundred thousand clones listed, about 80% are singletons. Sample: peripheral blood. These receptor sequences come from a woman younger than 45 who had recovered from COVID-19. Each CDR3 is given with its conserved first and last residue. The D gene is left open where the match is weak. For some rows the clone size is stated as once, few or many, or as a class when expanded; others skip it.

>TRBV2|-|TRBJ1-2|TRBD1
CASRRDSNYGYTF
TGTGCCAGCAGGCGGGACAGCAACTATGGCTACACCTTC
>TRBV25-1|-|TRBJ2-7|TRBD2
CASSGPGLAVTVPYEQYF
TGTGCCAGCAGTGGGCCGGGACTAGCGGTGACGGTACCCTACGAGCAGTACTTC
>TRBV28|-|TRBJ2-7|TRBD1
CASSLLGTGVSEQYF
TGTGCCAGCAGTTTACTGGGGACAGGGGTAAGCGAGCAGTACTTC
>TRBV5-5|-|TRBJ2-3|TRBD2
CASSIWTSGNTDTQYF
TGTGCCAGCAGCATCTGGACTAGCGGAAATACAGATACGCAGTATTTT
>TRBV12-3/TRBV12-4|-|TRBJ1-5|TRBD1
CASRQQGNQPQHF
TGTGCCAGCAGACAACAGGGGAATCAGCCCCAGCATTTT
>TRBV5-4|-|TRBJ1-2|-
CASSLDQGGYGYTF
TGTGCCAGCAGCTTGGACCAGGGAGGCTATGGCTACACCTTC
>TRBV7-3|-|TRBJ2-7|-
CASSPGSGEQYF
TGTGCCAGCAGCCCCGGGAGCGGCGAGCAGTACTTC
>TRBV28|once|TRBJ2-1|-
CASSFLRAYNEQFF
TGTGCCAGCAGTTTCTTGAGGGCTTACAATGAGCAGTTCTTC
>TRBV18|-|TRBJ2-5|TRBD2
CASSPPSSGGQETQYF
TGTGCCAGCTCACCACCGTCGAGCGGGGGCCAAGAGACCCAGTACTTC
>TRBV15|-|TRBJ1-2|TRBD1
CATSLKGDRTF
TGTGCCACCAGCCTAAAGGGGGACAGGACCTTC
>TRBV10-2|-|TRBJ2-1|-
CASTQGYLGEQFF
TGCGCCAGCACCCAGGGGTACCTGGGGGAGCAGTTCTTC
>TRBV18|-|TRBJ2-5|TRBD2
CASSPPETSMQTQYF
TGTGCCAGCTCACCACCGGAGACTAGCATGCAGACCCAGTACTTC
>TRBV10-3|-|TRBJ2-3|TRBD2
CAISESEGASGTGATQYF
TGTGCCATCAGTGAGTCCGAGGGGGCTAGCGGGACGGGAGCTACGCAGTATTTT
>TRBV28|-|TRBJ2-2|-
CASTLGGSDTGELFF
TGTGCCAGCACTCTCGGCGGGTCGGACACCGGGGAGCTGTTTTTT
>TRBV6-1|-|TRBJ2-2|-
CASSEGLVFGGELFF
TGTGCCAGCAGTGAAGGACTAGTTTTCGGCGGGGAGCTGTTTTTT
>TRBV19|-|TRBJ1-1|-
CASSTTTATEAFF
TGTGCCAGTAGTACAACGACAGCCACTGAAGCTTTCTTT
>TRBV7-2|few|TRBJ2-5|-
CASSLYAGGQETQYF
TGTGCCAGCAGCTTATACGCCGGAGGTCAAGAGACCCAGTACTTC
>TRBV24-1|-|TRBJ2-7|TRBD2
CATSDPGRGKYEQYF
TGTGCCACCAGTGACCCCGGGAGGGGGAAGTACGAGCAGTACTTC
>TRBV6-5|few|TRBJ2-5|TRBD1
CASSSGTVQETQYF
TGTGCCAGCAGTTCCGGGACAGTCCAAGAGACCCAGTACTTC
>TRBV19|-|TRBJ1-2|TRBD1
CASNPGQGNYGYTF
TGTGCCAGCAACCCCGGACAGGGGAACTATGGCTACACCTTC
>TRBV27|-|TRBJ1-4|-
CASSLSVPVEFSEKLFF
TGTGCCAGCAGTTTATCCGTGCCGGTGGAGTTTTCTGAAAAACTGTTTTTT
>TRBV5-6|-|TRBJ2-7|-
CASSRSYEQYF
TGTGCCAGCAGCCGCTCCTACGAGCAGTACTTC
>TRBV3-1/TRBV3-2|-|TRBJ2-1|-
CASRSEGNEQFF
TGTGCCAGCAGATCTGAGGGCAATGAGCAGTTCTTC
>TRBV19|once|TRBJ2-7|TRBD1
CASSAGTGGSYEQYF
TGTGCCAGTAGTGCCGGGACAGGGGGCTCCTACGAGCAGTACTTC
>TRBV7-9|-|TRBJ2-1|TRBD2
CASSSAGAFYNEQFF
TGTGCCAGCAGCTCAGCGGGAGCCTTCTACAATGAGCAGTTCTTC
>TRBV10-3|-|TRBJ2-1|TRBD2
CAIRQREYRASYNEQFF
TGTGCCATCAGACAGCGGGAGTATCGGGCCTCCTACAATGAGCAGTTCTTC
>TRBV5-1|once|TRBJ2-1|TRBD2
CASSLLTGGHYNEQFF
TGCGCCAGCAGCTTGTTGACGGGAGGCCACTACAATGAGCAGTTCTTC
>TRBV3-1/TRBV3-2|-|TRBJ2-1|TRBD2
CASSPRLAGGPSNEQFF
TGTGCCAGCAGCCCCCGACTAGCGGGAGGGCCAAGCAATGAGCAGTTCTTC
>TRBV2|-|TRBJ2-3|TRBD2
CASSEQGLAGTDTQYF
TGTGCCAGCAGTGAGCAGGGACTAGCGGGCACAGATACGCAGTATTTT
>TRBV4-1|many|TRBJ2-1|TRBD1
CASSQTRDRTYNEQFF
TGCGCCAGCAGCCAAACCCGGGACAGGACTTACAATGAGCAGTTCTTC
>TRBV9|-|TRBJ1-4|-
CASSVEGGATNEKLFF
TGTGCCAGCAGCGTAGAAGGAGGGGCAACTAATGAAAAACTGTTTTTT
>TRBV5-1|-|TRBJ1-2|-
CASSLEWQRYYGYTF
TGCGCCAGCAGCTTGGAGTGGCAGAGGTACTATGGCTACACCTTC
>TRBV27|once|TRBJ2-2|TRBD2
CASTPGLAGGANTGELFF
TGTGCCAGCACCCCGGGACTAGCGGGAGGCGCGAACACCGGGGAGCTGTTTTTT
>TRBV28|once|TRBJ2-3|TRBD2
CASTHSGRGTDTQYF
TGTGCCAGCACCCATAGCGGGAGAGGGACAGATACGCAGTATTTT
>TRBV18|-|TRBJ2-1|TRBD2
CASSPERAGKNEQFF
TGTGCCAGCTCACCTGAGCGAGCGGGAAAAAATGAGCAGTTCTTC
>TRBV7-9|-|TRBJ2-5|TRBD1
CASSFRDSQETQYF
TGTGCCAGCAGCTTCCGGGACAGCCAAGAGACCCAGTACTTC
>TRBV7-9|-|TRBJ2-3|-
CASTDSGEDTQYF
TGTGCCAGCACCGACTCAGGGGAGGATACGCAGTATTTT
>TRBV27|-|TRBJ1-5|TRBD1
CASSPPPTDRARSNQPQHF
TGTGCCAGCAGTCCCCCCCCAACTGACAGGGCCCGGAGCAATCAGCCCCAGCATTTT
>TRBV11-2|-|TRBJ2-7|TRBD2
CASSLTGTSGSGQYF
TGTGCCAGCAGCTTGACCGGGACTAGCGGGAGTGGACAGTACTTC
>TRBV19|-|TRBJ1-3|-
CASSIGGSGNTIYF
TGTGCCAGTAGTATCGGGGGCTCTGGAAACACCATATATTTT
>TRBV5-1|-|TRBJ2-3|-
CASSLALGTDTQYF
TGCGCCAGCAGCTTGGCCCTTGGCACAGATACGCAGTATTTT
>TRBV19|-|TRBJ2-2|TRBD1
CASSTQQGAMSTGELFF
TGTGCCAGTAGTACACAACAGGGGGCCATGAGCACCGGGGAGCTGTTTTTT
>TRBV7-9|-|TRBJ2-2|-
CASSGRTVVTGELFF
TGTGCCAGCAGCGGACGGACAGTGGTGACCGGGGAGCTGTTTTTT
>TRBV5-4|once|TRBJ2-7|-
CASSSLDRSSYEQYF
TGTGCCAGCAGCTCCCTCGACAGGAGCTCCTACGAGCAGTACTTC
>TRBV28|-|TRBJ2-7|TRBD2
CASRGLAAYYEQYF
TGTGCCAGCAGGGGACTAGCGGCATACTACGAGCAGTACTTC
>TRBV27|-|TRBJ2-7|-
CASSQFDLSHYEQYF
TGTGCCAGCAGCCAGTTCGATCTCTCCCACTACGAGCAGTACTTC
>TRBV28|-|TRBJ2-7|TRBD2
CASSSTQTSLTGEQYF
TGTGCCAGCAGTTCGACGCAGACTAGCTTGACTGGCGAGCAGTACTTC
>TRBV7-2|-|TRBJ2-7|TRBD2
CASSLKAGGGVEQYF
TGTGCCAGCAGCTTAAAGGCGGGAGGGGGTGTGGAGCAGTACTTC
>TRBV28|-|TRBJ2-7|-
CASSLGHPEQYF
TGTGCCAGCAGTTTAGGCCACCCCGAGCAGTACTTC
>TRBV7-2|-|TRBJ2-2|-
CASSPVVRNTGELFF
TGTGCCAGCAGCCCCGTAGTGAGAAACACCGGGGAGCTGTTTTTT
>TRBV28|-|TRBJ1-1|-
CASSSTGLLATEAFF
TGTGCCAGCAGTTCGACAGGACTTCTTGCCACTGAAGCTTTCTTT